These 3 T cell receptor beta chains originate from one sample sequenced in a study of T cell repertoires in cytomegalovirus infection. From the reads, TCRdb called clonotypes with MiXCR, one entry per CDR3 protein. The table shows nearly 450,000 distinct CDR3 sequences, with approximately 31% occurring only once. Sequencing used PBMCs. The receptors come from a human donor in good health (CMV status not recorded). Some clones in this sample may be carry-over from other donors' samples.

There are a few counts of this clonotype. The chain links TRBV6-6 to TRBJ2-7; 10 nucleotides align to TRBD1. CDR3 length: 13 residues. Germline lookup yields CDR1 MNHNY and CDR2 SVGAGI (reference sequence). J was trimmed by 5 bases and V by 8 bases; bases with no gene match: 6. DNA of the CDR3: TGTGCCAGCGGTACGACAGGGGGCGACGAGCAGTACTTC. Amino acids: CASGTTGGDEQYF.

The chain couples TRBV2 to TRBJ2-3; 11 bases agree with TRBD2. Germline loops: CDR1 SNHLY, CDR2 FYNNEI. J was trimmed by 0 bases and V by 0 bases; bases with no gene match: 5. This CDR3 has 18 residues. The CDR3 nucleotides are TGTGCCAGCAGTGAAGCGGCAGGGACTAGCGGAAGCACAGATACGCAGTATTTT. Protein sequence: CASSEAAGTSGSTDTQYF.

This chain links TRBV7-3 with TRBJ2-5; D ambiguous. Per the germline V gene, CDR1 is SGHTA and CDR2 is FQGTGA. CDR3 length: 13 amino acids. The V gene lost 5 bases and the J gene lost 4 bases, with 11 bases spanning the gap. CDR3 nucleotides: TGTGCCAGCAGCATGCTGATAGGAGAGACCCAGTACTTC. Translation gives CASSMLIGETQYF.